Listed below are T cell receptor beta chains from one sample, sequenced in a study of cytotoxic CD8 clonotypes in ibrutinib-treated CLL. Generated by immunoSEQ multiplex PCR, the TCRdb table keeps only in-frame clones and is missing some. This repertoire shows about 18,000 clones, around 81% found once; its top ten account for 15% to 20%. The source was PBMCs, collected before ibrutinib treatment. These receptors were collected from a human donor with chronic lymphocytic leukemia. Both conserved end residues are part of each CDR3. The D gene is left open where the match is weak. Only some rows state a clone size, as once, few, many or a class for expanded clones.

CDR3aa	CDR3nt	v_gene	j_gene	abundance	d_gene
CASRAPAGVFEQYF	TGTGCCAGCAGGGCCCCAGCGGGAGTTTTCGAGCAGTACTTC	TRBV2	TRBJ2-7	once	TRBD2
CASSSGENTEAFF	TGTGCCAGCTCGTCAGGGGAGAACACTGAAGCTTTCTTT	TRBV18	TRBJ1-1	few	-
CASSRLAGGPSEQFF	TGTGCCAGCAGCAGACTAGCGGGAGGGCCTAGTGAGCAGTTCTTC	TRBV11-3	TRBJ2-1	-	TRBD2
CASSLGEKTEAFF	TGTGCCAGCAGCTTGGGTGAGAAGACTGAAGCTTTCTTT	TRBV11-3	TRBJ1-1	-	-
CASSSGQGQLDYGYTF	TGTGCCAGTAGTTCGGGACAGGGCCAACTAGACTATGGCTACACCTTC	TRBV19	TRBJ1-2	once	TRBD1
CASSLSVNTIYF	TGTGCCAGCAGCCTTAGCGTAAACACCATATATTTT	TRBV5-4	TRBJ1-3	few	-
CASSQTAGVGETQYF	TGTGCCAGCAGCCAAACAGCGGGAGTTGGGGAGACCCAGTACTTC	TRBV7-2	TRBJ2-5	-	TRBD2
CASSFLSGSGNTGELFF	TGCGCCAGCAGCTTCCTTAGCGGGAGTGGTAACACCGGGGAGCTGTTTTTT	TRBV5-1	TRBJ2-2	-	TRBD2
CATSSSWGGPLIEQPQHF	TGTGCCACCAGCAGTTCTTGGGGGGGGCCCCTTATAGAACAGCCCCAGCATTTT	TRBV15	TRBJ1-5	-	-
CAISEDRDTGEQYF	TGTGCCATCAGCGAAGACCGGGACACCGGGGAGCAGTACTTC	TRBV10-3	TRBJ2-7	-	-
CASSPPRFGNTEAFF	TGTGCCAGCAGTCCCCCGAGATTTGGGAACACTGAAGCTTTCTTT	TRBV28	TRBJ1-1	-	-
CASSSRPESSEKLFF	TGCGCCAGCAGCTCACGTCCCGAGTCTAGTGAAAAACTGTTTTTT	TRBV5-1	TRBJ1-4	-	-
CASSVQPGQGLYEQYF	TGTGCCAGCAGCGTGCAACCGGGACAGGGTCTCTACGAGCAGTACTTC	TRBV5-4	TRBJ2-7	-	TRBD1
CASSYSRDRGSEQYF	TGTGCCAGCAGTTACTCGCGGGACAGGGGATCCGAGCAGTACTTC	TRBV6-6	TRBJ2-7	-	TRBD1
CASTSKGTGGFYNEQFF	TGTGCCAGCACCTCAAAGGGGACAGGGGGATTCTACAATGAGCAGTTCTTC	TRBV21-1	TRBJ2-1	medium-sized	-
CASSLFSGGSNQPQHF	TGTGCCAGCAGTTTATTCTCGGGGGGAAGCAATCAGCCCCAGCATTTT	TRBV27	TRBJ1-5	few	-
CASSLSVNTIYF	TGTGCCAGCAGCCTTAGCGTAAACACCATATATTTT	TRBV5-3	TRBJ1-3	-	-
CASSYEWAWDTEAFF	TGTGCCAGCAGTTACGAGTGGGCCTGGGACACTGAAGCTTTCTTT	TRBV6-5	TRBJ1-1	-	-
CASSRLGLASNEQFF	TGTGCCAGCAGTAGACTAGGGCTAGCTTCCAATGAGCAGTTCTTC	TRBV25-1	TRBJ2-1	-	-
CASSVKPPGSSNQPQHF	TGTGCCAGCAGTGTTAAACCCCCGGGGTCGAGCAATCAGCCCCAGCATTTT	TRBV6-1	TRBJ1-5	-	-
CASKGSQQPNYGYTF	TGTGCCAGCAAAGGTAGTCAACAGCCTAACTATGGCTACACCTTC	TRBV2	TRBJ1-2	-	-
CASSHPPGTGRDRSMHTQYF	TGTGCCAGCAGCCATCCCCCCGGGACTGGTCGGGACCGAAGCATGCATACGCAGTATTTT	TRBV11-3	TRBJ2-3	-	-
CASSSLGPGDTQYF	TGTGCCAGCAGCAGCTTAGGTCCGGGAGATACGCAGTATTTT	TRBV7-3	TRBJ2-3	-	-
CASSLEGTETQYF	TGTGCCAGCAGCTTAGAGGGGACGGAGACCCAGTACTTC	TRBV7-2	TRBJ2-5	once	-
CASSTGRAGSNTGELFF	TGTGCCAGTAGTACGGGGAGGGCCGGATCGAACACCGGGGAGCTGTTTTTT	TRBV19	TRBJ2-2	-	TRBD2
CASSLPAGLAGGGEQFF	TGTGCCAGCAGCTTACCCGCCGGACTAGCGGGAGGAGGTGAGCAGTTCTTC	TRBV7-3	TRBJ2-1	-	TRBD2
CASTNFRDRPFF	TGTGCCAGCACTAATTTTAGGGACAGGCCGTTCTTC	TRBV5-6	TRBJ2-1	-	TRBD1
CASSPDSGATDTQYF	TGTGCCAGCTCACCGGATAGCGGGGCCACAGATACGCAGTATTTT	TRBV18	TRBJ2-3	-	TRBD2
CATSRSVVNTEAFF	TGTGCCACCAGCAGGTCTGTAGTGAACACTGAAGCTTTCTTT	TRBV15	TRBJ1-1	once	-
CAISESGRDREQFF	TGTGCCATCAGTGAGTCTGGTAGGGATCGTGAGCAGTTCTTC	TRBV10-3	TRBJ2-1	-	-
CAWSVGAASQETQYF	TGTGCCTGGAGTGTAGGGGCTGCTAGTCAAGAGACCCAGTACTTC	TRBV30	TRBJ2-5	-	-
CASSRVITGELFF	TGTGCCAGCTCCAGGGTTATCACCGGGGAGCTGTTTTTT	TRBV28	TRBJ2-2	-	-
CASLSGTGDNYGYTF	TGTGCCAGCCTCTCCGGGACAGGGGATAACTATGGCTACACCTTC	TRBV21-1	TRBJ1-2	-	-
CASSLWGPLRAIDTQYF	TGTGCCAGCAGCCTATGGGGTCCCCTAAGGGCGATAGATACGCAGTATTTT	TRBV5-5	TRBJ2-3	once	-
CASSWDSSMNTEAFF	TGTGCCAGCAGTTGGGACAGCAGCATGAACACTGAAGCTTTCTTT	TRBV7-9	TRBJ1-1	-	TRBD1
CASSSSSYEQYF	TGTGCCAGCAGCTCGAGCTCCTACGAGCAGTACTTC	TRBV5-5	TRBJ2-7	-	-
CASRTGFYGYTF	TGTGCCAGCAGGACAGGGTTCTATGGCTACACCTTC	TRBV2	TRBJ1-2	few	TRBD1
CASFGGHEQYF	TGTGCCAGTTTTGGCGGTCACGAGCAGTACTTC	TRBV19	TRBJ2-7	once	-
CASSNRDRGWEQYF	TGTGCCAGTAGTAACCGGGACAGGGGTTGGGAGCAGTACTTC	TRBV19	TRBJ2-7	-	TRBD1
CASRSTSASSYNEQFF	TGTGCCAGCCGATCCACTAGCGCGAGCTCCTACAATGAGCAGTTCTTC	TRBV2	TRBJ2-1	-	TRBD2
CASSLEGATDTQYF	TGTGCCAGCAGCTTAGAAGGCGCCACAGATACGCAGTATTTT	TRBV7-2	TRBJ2-3	-	-
CASSIQKGNQPQHF	TGTGCCAGTAGTATTCAGAAAGGCAATCAGCCCCAGCATTTT	TRBV19	TRBJ1-5	-	-